The sequence of this TCR beta chain was determined in a study of cytomegalovirus exposure and HLA in healthy donors. Study-level findings and limits: The authors enumerated over 150 TCR beta chains as linked to cytomegalovirus. Association of about 17,000 TCR beta sequences with HLA alleles was found at 0.05 false discovery rate in a later analysis.

About this clone itself: The antigen is undetermined.

CDR3 size: 15 residues. The J segment lost 1 base and the V segment lost 3 bases, leaving 2 bases of the junction unmatched. Germline V gene sequence: CDR1 MNHEY, CDR2 SMNVEV (reference sequence). Healthy individuals who donated bone marrow served as the donors. It was with 60 Vbeta and 13 Jbeta primers that the PCR ran. Using immunoSEQ multiplex PCR, the repertoire was profiled, and TCRdb retains in-frame clones only, with some absent. In the table there are approximately 180,000 clones, approximately 85% of which are singletons. The origin of this receptor is a girl aged 5-17 years in good health and CMV-seropositive. Material for sequencing was PBMCs. This chain uses TRBV27 with TRBJ2-1; 8 nucleotides agree with TRBD1. The CDR3 protein is CASSFGQGSYNEQFF. As DNA, the CDR3 is TGTGCCAGCAGTTTCGGACAGGGATCCTACAATGAGCAGTTCTTC.